These 14 T cell receptor beta chains came from one sample sequenced in a study of blood T cell repertoires in COVID-19. Here immunoSEQ multiplex PCR was the method, and the copy in TCRdb shows in-frame clones only, minus some. The data show about 270,000 clones, around four fifths seen once. The sample taken for sequencing was peripheral blood. These receptors came from a man older than 75 with acute or convalescent COVID-19.

With respect to this clone: The junction departs from the called germline gene at one end, perhaps through a read error. This rearrangement joins TRBV20-1 to TRBJ2-5; weak D call: TRBD2 (5 bases). Germline V gene lookup returns CDR1 DFQATT and CDR2 SNEGSKA (reference sequence). This CDR3 region has 11 residues. Here the CDR3 DNA reads TGTGCCGAGCGGTACCAAGAGACCCAGTACTTC. This encodes CAERYQETQYF.

This clone was counted at least ten times. This chain links TRBV10-1 with TRBJ2-1; perhaps TRBD2 as D (6 bases). Germline V gene lookup returns CDR1 WNHNN and CDR2 SYGVQD (reference sequence). CDR3 length: 13 amino acids. Trimming took 4 bases from V and 7 from J, leaving 11 bases between them. The CDR3 loop is CASSAVGLNEQFF. As DNA, the CDR3 is TGCGCCAGCAGTGCGGTTGGACTAAATGAGCAGTTCTTC.

The CDR3 loop is CASSRQTGGTGELFF. In DNA form, the CDR3 reads TGTGCCAGTAGCCGACAGACAGGGGGCACCGGGGAGCTGTTTTTT. The rearrangement uses TRBV19 and TRBJ2-2, with 9 positions matching TRBD1. Per the germline V gene, CDR1 is LNHDA and CDR2 is SQIVND (reference sequence). The trim removed 6 bases at V and 4 bases at J, leaving 6 bases unmatched. CDR3 length: 15 residues. Full variable domain (remainder filled in from reference TRBV19 and TRBJ2-2): DGGITQSPKYLFRKEGQNVTLSCEQNLNHDAMYWYRQDPGQGLRLIYYSQIVNDFQKGDIAEGYSVSREKKESFPLTVTSAQKNPTAFYLCASSRQTGGTGELFFGEGSRLTVL.

V and J are TRBV18 and TRBJ2-2; TRBD1 aligns across 8 bases. Germline CDR1 is KGHSH and CDR2 is LQKENI. The CDR3 length is 16 residues. The trim removed 3 bases at V and 0 bases at J, leaving 3 bases unmatched. CDR3 sequence (DNA): TGTGCCAGCTCACCTGACAGGGGCGCGAACACCGGGGAGCTGTTTTTT. Translated, it gives CASSPDRGANTGELFF.

This chain connects TRBV12-3 or TRBV12-4 to TRBJ1-1; D gene ambiguous. CDR3 length: 13 amino acids. V dropped 6 bases and J dropped 3 bases, with 11 bases sitting between them. CDR3 sequence reads: CASRAEEYTEAFF. CDR3 nucleotide sequence: TGTGCCAGCAGGGCGGAGGAGTACACTGAAGCTTTCTTT.

V usage is TRBV10-3 and J usage is TRBJ2-1; D might be TRBD2 (5 bases). The CDR3 is 15 residues long. CDR1 ENHRY and CDR2 SYGVKD come from the germline V gene. V dropped 2 bases and J dropped 7 bases, with 15 bases sitting between them. Here the CDR3 reads CAISEATLGRNEQFF. CDR3 nucleotide sequence: TGTGCCATCAGTGAGGCAACACTAGGTCGAAATGAGCAGTTCTTC.

This clone was recorded once. As DNA, the CDR3 is TGTGCCACCAGTGATTTTGAGCGGGAGGGGTGGTCAGATACGCAGTATTTT. As protein: CATSDFEREGWSDTQYF. The chain combines TRBV24-1 with TRBJ2-3; 10 bases match TRBD2. After removal of 1 base from V and 4 bases from J, the junction contained 7 bases not matched to a gene. The CDR3 has 17 amino acids. CDR1 and CDR2 from the germline V gene are KGHDR and SFDVKD.

The chain combines TRBV28 with TRBJ2-3, with D possibly matching TRBD2 (6 bases). The V gene's germline CDR1 is MDHEN and CDR2 SYDVKM. The V and J ends lost 2 bases and 2 bases respectively, with 11 bases between them. The CDR3 loop spans 15 amino acids. The CDR3, as DNA: TGTGCCAGCAGTTTACCGGGGGACCACACAGATACGCAGTATTTT. Translated, it gives CASSLPGDHTDTQYF.

The V call is TRBV20-1, the J call TRBJ1-5; tentative D call: TRBD1 (6 bases). The CDR3 consists of 14 residues. Germline V gives CDR1 DFQATT, CDR2 SNEGSKA (reference sequence). Trimming took off 3 bases at V and 3 bases at J, with 12 bases between the two ends. CDR3 sequence reads: CSASSRTDNQPQHF. CDR3 DNA: TGCAGTGCTAGTTCACGGACAGACAATCAGCCCCAGCATTTT.

The genes are TRBV7-6 and TRBJ2-1, with 9 bases matching TRBD1. The V segment lost 1 base and the J segment 8 bases; nucleotides outside the gene matches: 6. The V gene's germline CDR1 is SGHVS and CDR2 FNYEAQ. The CDR3 contains 15 residues. The CDR3 region is CASSLENRGHDEQFF. DNA for the CDR3: TGTGCCAGCAGCTTAGAAAACAGGGGGCATGATGAGCAGTTCTTC. The full variable domain, with the rest looked up from reference TRBV7-6 and TRBJ2-1, is GAGVSQSPRYKVTKRGQDVALRCDPISGHVSLYWYRQALGQGPEFLTYFNYEAQQDKSGLPNDRFSAERPEGSISTLTIQRTEQRDSAMYRCASSLENRGHDEQFFGPGTRLTVL.

In DNA, the CDR3 is TGCGCCAGCAGCTTGGAGGGGGTAGCCACTGAAGCTTTCTTT. This gives the protein CASSLEGVATEAFF. The chain employs TRBV5-1 and TRBJ1-1; perhaps TRBD1 as D (6 bases). Germline assignment: CDR1 SGHRS and CDR2 YFSETQ. The CDR3 is 14 amino acids. The V end lost 0 bases, the J end lost 4 bases, and 10 bases lay between the germline ends.

This chain uses TRBV5-6 with TRBJ1-3; 12 bases match TRBD1. The CDR3 spans 19 residues. J gave up 3 bases and V 3 bases, and 13 bases lay outside the gene matches. CDR1 is SGHDT, CDR2 YYEEEE, per germline. The CDR3 nucleotides read TGTGCCAGCAGCTCCACCCATACCGGGACAGGGGGCTTTGGAAACACCATATATTTT. It encodes CASSSTHTGTGGFGNTIYF. Variable domain in full (rest from reference TRBV5-6 and TRBJ1-3): DAGVTQSPTHLIKTRGQQVTLRCSPKSGHDTVSWYQQALGQGPQFIFQYYEEEERQRGNFPDRFSGHQFPNYSSELNVNALLLGDSALYLCASSSTHTGTGGFGNTIYFGEGSWLTVV.

This rearrangement joins TRBV15 to TRBJ1-5; 8 bases align to TRBD1. The germline CDR1 and CDR2 sequences are LNHNV and YYDKDF (reference sequence). V dropped 1 base and J dropped 4; count of bases not matched to a gene: 3. The CDR3 runs to 15 residues. The CDR3 here is CATSRAGQANQPQHF. The CDR3 coding sequence is TGTGCCACCAGCAGAGCGGGACAGGCGAATCAGCCCCAGCATTTT.

The CDR3 region is CASSEGQGINQPQHF. The CDR3 bases are TGTGCCAGCAGTGAAGGACAGGGAATCAATCAGCCCCAGCATTTT. V usage is TRBV6-1 and J usage is TRBJ1-5; 7 bases are shared with TRBD1. The CDR3 contains 15 residues. After removal of 1 base from V and 3 bases from J, the junction contained 3 bases not matched to a gene. Germline CDR1 is MNHNS and CDR2 is SASEGT.